Sequencing of this T cell receptor beta chain was carried out in a study of cytomegalovirus exposure and HLA in healthy donors. This CDR3 is 15 amino acids long. Germline assignment: CDR1 SGDLS and CDR2 YYNGEE. 60 Vbeta and 13 Jbeta primers were used in PCR. The data were produced by immunoSEQ multiplex PCR, yet TCRdb's version contains in-frame clones alone and is incomplete. The sample lists 180,000 or so clones; roughly 73% were seen once. Comments on this clone: The germline gene is not matched at one end of the junction; a read error may be the cause. The sample has other DNA sequences that encode this CDR3 too.

The source material was PBMCs. The rearrangement uses TRBV9 and TRBJ1-3, with no clear D. The TCR originated in a woman aged 40 to 49 in good health and CMV-seropositive. The CDR3 protein is CASSVGSISGNTIYF. CDR3 DNA: TGCGCCAGCAGCGTAGGTAGCATCTCTGGAAACACCATATATTTT.